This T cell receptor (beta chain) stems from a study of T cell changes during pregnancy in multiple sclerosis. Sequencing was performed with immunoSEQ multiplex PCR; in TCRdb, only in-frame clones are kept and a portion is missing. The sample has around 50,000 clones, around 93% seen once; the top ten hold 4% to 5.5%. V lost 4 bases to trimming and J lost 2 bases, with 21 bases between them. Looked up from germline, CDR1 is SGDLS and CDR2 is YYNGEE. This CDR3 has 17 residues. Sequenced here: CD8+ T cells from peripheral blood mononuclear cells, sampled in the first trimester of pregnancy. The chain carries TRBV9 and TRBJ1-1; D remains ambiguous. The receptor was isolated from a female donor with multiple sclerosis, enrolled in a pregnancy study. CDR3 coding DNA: TGTGCCAGCAGCCCCTATCAGGTGACGAGTGGAAACACTGAAGCTTTCTTT. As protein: CASSPYQVTSGNTEAFF.